The source of this TCR beta chain is a study of blood T cell repertoires in COVID-19. Sequenced by immunoSEQ multiplex PCR; TCRdb stores in-frame clones only, minus some. The sample carries fewer than 350,000 clones, 91% recorded once. This CDR3 contains 16 residues. Looked up from germline, CDR1 is MNHEY and CDR2 is SVGEGT. The V end was cut by 0 bases, the J end by 5 bases, with 17 bases between. This clone was counted a few times. This clonotype was obtained from a man between 40 and 49 years old who had been exposed to COVID-19. The chain is built from TRBV6-2 or TRBV6-3 and TRBJ2-7, with D possibly matching TRBD1 (6 bases). The sequencing input was PBMCs or T cells enriched from blood (not recorded which). This CDR3 is CASSYSRQGYVHEQYF. The DNA for the CDR3 is TGTGCCAGCAGTTACTCGCGCCAGGGGTACGTCCACGAGCAGTACTTC.